This TCR beta chain was obtained from a study of spatial heterogeneity in lung cancer. Sample time point: sample taken at primary tumor resection. In each case, whole RNA from tumor, nontumor lung or frozen PBMC was sequenced unsorted. This CDR3 is built from 14 residues. The junction had 7 bases not matched to a gene; V was cut back by 5 bases and J by 7 bases. Germline loops: CDR1 GTSNPN, CDR2 SVGIG (reference sequence). This clonotype was counted only a few times. TCRdb used MiXCR to reprocess the 5' RACE reads, holding one entry per CDR3 protein. The data show about 82,000 distinct CDR3 sequences, around 12% seen once.

This TCR was recovered from a male donor with early-stage non-small cell lung cancer. This chain connects TRBV30 to TRBJ1-4; TRBD1 aligns across 10 bases. The sequenced sample was PBMCs, obtained at surgery. CDR3 loop: CAWAGQGVGEKLFF. Here the CDR3 DNA reads TGTGCCTGGGCCGGACAGGGGGTTGGTGAAAAACTGTTTTTT.